These 18 T cell receptor beta chains originate from one sample sequenced in a study of T cells in Graves' hyperthyroidism and ophthalmopathy. From RNA transcripts, TCR beta CDR3 regions were amplified. An initial round of RT-PCR targeting the TCR CDR3 relied on the HTBI primer set. TCRdb re-called the multiplex PCR reads with MiXCR, one entry per CDR3 protein. The sample carries around 190,000 distinct CDR3 sequences, roughly a sixth recorded once. Sequenced sample: blood. These receptors were taken from a woman between 45 and 65 years old with Graves' hyperthyroidism.

The chain carries TRBV6-1 and TRBJ2-1; TRBD2 matches 14 bases. This CDR3 has 18 amino acids. V lost 6 bases to trimming and J lost 5 bases; unmatched junction nucleotides: 12. Germline CDR1 MNHNS, CDR2 SASEGT. CDR3 nucleotide sequence: TGTGCCAGCAGATGGACAAGACTAGCGGGAGGGCCCCACAATGAGCAGTTCTTC. It specifies CASRWTRLAGGPHNEQFF.

There are a few counts of this clonotype. This chain joins TRBV15 and TRBJ2-3; 7 nucleotides match TRBD2. From germline, CDR1 is LNHNV and CDR2 YYDKDF (reference sequence). Trimming cost V 0 bases and J 5 bases; bases outside gene matches: 14. This CDR3 has 18 amino acids. The CDR3 loop reads CATSRDPYGGSGKDTQYF. CDR3 DNA sequence: TGTGCCACCAGCAGAGATCCATACGGCGGGAGTGGTAAAGATACGCAGTATTTT.

This clonotype was observed at least ten times. The V and J genes are TRBV27 and TRBJ1-5; D possibly corresponds to TRBD1 (5 bases). The CDR3 totals 14 residues. Trimming took 5 bases from V and 6 from J, leaving 14 bases between them. Germline loops: CDR1 MNHEY, CDR2 SMNVEV (reference sequence). The CDR3 nucleotides are TGTGCCAGCAGTGCCGCGGACACCGGTCAGCCCCAGCATTTT. Translation: CASSAADTGQPQHF.

This clonotype was detected many times. This chain's CDR3 is CASRRPGPTNTEAFF. Here the CDR3 DNA reads TGTGCCAGCAGACGGCCGGGACCGACGAACACTGAAGCTTTCTTT. The V and J genes are TRBV11-3 and TRBJ1-1, with D maybe TRBD1 (5 bases). CDR1 is SGHNT and CDR2 is YENEEA in the germline V gene. The ends were cut back, 6 bases at V and 1 base at J, with 15 bases in the middle. The CDR3 sequence is 15 residues long.

This clonotype showed up many times. This rearrangement joins TRBV7-3 to TRBJ2-7, with D maybe TRBD2 (6 bases). Germline CDR1 SGHTA, CDR2 FQGTGA. Deletions cut 3 bases from V and 7 bases from J, with 16 bases between. The CDR3 consists of 14 residues. Here the CDR3 reads CASSFGSAPGEQYF. The CDR3 nucleotides are TGTGCCAGCAGCTTCGGGAGCGCCCCTGGTGAGCAGTACTTC.

This clonotype has more than one count but fewer than ten. The chain recombines TRBV13 with TRBJ1-1, with 7 bases that match TRBD1. This CDR3 region has 14 residues. V lost 5 bases, J lost 3 bases, and 6 bases stayed unmatched. The germline V gene encodes CDR1 PRHDT and CDR2 FYEKMQ (reference sequence). The CDR3 protein is CASSPGGTDTEAFF. DNA for the CDR3: TGTGCCAGCAGCCCCGGGGGGACAGACACTGAAGCTTTCTTT.

The rearrangement uses TRBV2 and TRBJ1-6, with D hard to call. The germline V gene has CDR1 SNHLY and CDR2 FYNNEI. The CDR3 contains 14 residues. Trimming removed 6 bases at V and 5 bases at J, with 11 bases between. CDR3 sequence: CASRNQNNNSPLHF. The DNA of the CDR3 is TGTGCCAGCAGGAATCAGAACAATAATTCACCCCTCCACTTT. Using reference TRBV2 and TRBJ1-6 for the parts outside the CDR3, the full variable domain is EPEVTQTPSHQVTQMGQEVILRCVPISNHLYFYWYRQILGQKVEFLVSFYNNEISEKSEIFDDQFSVERPDGSNFTLKIRSTKLEDSAMYFCASRNQNNNSPLHFGNGTRLTVT.

The DNA for the CDR3 is TGTGCCAGCACCAAGGGCGGGGCCTCCACAGATACGCAGTATTTT. Translated: CASTKGGASTDTQYF. The chain combines TRBV12-3 or TRBV12-4 with TRBJ2-3; TRBD2 is a possible D gene (6 bases). This CDR3 has 15 residues. V lost 7 bases to trimming and J lost 2 bases, with 16 bases between them.

This clonotype was counted ten times or more. The chain links TRBV28 to TRBJ2-5, with no clear D. Germline V gene sequence: CDR1 MDHEN, CDR2 SYDVKM. Trimming took off 6 bases at V and 9 bases at J, with 20 bases between the two ends. CDR3 length: 14 amino acids. The CDR3 sequence: CASSLAPAFGAQYF. The CDR3 DNA reads as TGTGCCAGCAGCCTTGCCCCGGCCTTTGGGGCCCAGTACTTC.

Turning to this clonotype: This may come from a read error, since a much larger clone is one base off. A read error is likely, as this CDR3 ends without the conserved phenylalanine or tryptophan. V gene TRBV20-1 combines with J gene TRBJ1-5; maybe TRBD1 (6 bases). Trimming pared 5 bases from V and 7 bases from J, leaving 12 bases between. This CDR3 has 12 residues. Germline V gives CDR1 DFQATT, CDR2 SNEGSKA (reference sequence). Here the CDR3 reads CSAGGQKQPQHL. The CDR3 DNA follows: TGCAGTGCTGGGGGACAAAAACAGCCCCAGCATCTT.

This clonotype was seen just once. V gene TRBV10-3 combines with J gene TRBJ1-6; the D is unclear. The V gene lost 6 bases and the J gene lost 5 bases, with 11 bases spanning the gap. This CDR3 comprises 14 residues. Germline loops: CDR1 ENHRY, CDR2 SYGVKD. The CDR3 loop reads CAISRNINNSPLHF. The CDR3 coding sequence is TGTGCCATCAGCCGGAACATAAATAATTCACCCCTCCACTTT.

CDR3 DNA: TGCGCCAGCAGCCTTAGGGCGGGGATATGGTCCTACAATGAGCAGTTCTTC. Translating gives CASSLRAGIWSYNEQFF. The J gene is TRBJ2-1, the V gene TRBV4-1; TRBD2 is a possible D gene (6 bases). Per the germline V gene, CDR1 is MGHRA and CDR2 is YSYEKL. V shed 4 bases and J shed 1 base, with 17 bases lying between them. The CDR3 runs to 17 residues.

The rearrangement links TRBV3-1 to TRBJ1-2; 11 bases match TRBD1. There are 17 residues in the CDR3. The V segment lost 1 base and the J segment 4 bases; nucleotides outside the gene matches: 8. Germline V CDR1 and CDR2: LGHDT, YNNKEL (reference sequence). CDR3 nucleotide sequence: TGTGCCAGCAGCCAAGGTCCGGGACAGGGGGTTGCCTATGGCTACACCTTC. As protein: CASSQGPGQGVAYGYTF.

This clonotype was seen a single time. The chain recombines TRBV19 with TRBJ2-7; D may correspond to TRBD1 or TRBD2 (5 bases each). Germline CDR1 and CDR2: LNHDA and SQIVND (reference sequence). Trimming took off 6 bases at V and 3 bases at J, with 24 bases between the two ends. There are 17 residues in the CDR3. The CDR3 DNA reads as TGTGCCAGTAGGGTAGGTGGGGCACAAGGGGACCTCTACGAGCAGTACTTC. This sequence encodes CASRVGGAQGDLYEQYF.

Ten or more counts support this clonotype. The chain has TRBV28 and TRBJ1-2; D is uncertain. CDR3 length: 13 residues. CDR1 and CDR2 from the germline V gene are MDHEN and SYDVKM. Trimming took off 3 bases at V and 6 bases at J, with 11 bases between the two ends. The CDR3 nucleotides are TGTGCCAGCAGTTTCCGGTCTGTGGATGGCTACACCTTC. Amino acid sequence: CASSFRSVDGYTF.

This clonotype was seen repeatedly, ten times or more. The rearrangement joins TRBV4-1 to TRBJ1-1; D gene ambiguous. The CDR3 runs 14 residues. In germline, CDR1 is MGHRA, CDR2 YSYEKL. Trimming left V 0 bases short and J 1 base short, with 6 bases between. CDR3 in DNA: TGCGCCAGCAGCCAAGATCGCCCGAACACTGAAGCTTTCTTT. It yields the protein CASSQDRPNTEAFF.

V and J are TRBV6-5 and TRBJ1-1; D is possibly TRBD1 (5 bases). Looked up from germline, CDR1 is MNHEY and CDR2 is SVGAGI. The CDR3 runs 16 residues. Trimming took 0 bases from V and 4 from J, leaving 15 bases between them. CDR3 nucleotide sequence: TGTGCCAGCAGTTACTCGGGGGTTAACGTAGGCACTGAAGCTTTCTTT. Protein sequence: CASSYSGVNVGTEAFF.

The chain employs TRBV20-1 and TRBJ1-3; D remains unclear. The ends were cut back, 1 base at V and 2 bases at J, with 12 bases in the middle. The CDR3 extends over 15 amino acids. In germline, CDR1 is DFQATT, CDR2 SNEGSKA (reference sequence). CDR3 amino acids: CSARVSEGPGNTIYF. The CDR3 DNA sequence: TGCAGTGCTAGAGTTAGTGAGGGTCCTGGAAACACCATATATTTT.